The source of this T cell receptor beta chain is a study of blood T cells in healthy people across ages. The CDR3 runs to 17 residues. Germline lookup yields CDR1 SGHKS and CDR2 YYEKEE (reference sequence). Deletions cut 0 bases from V and 4 bases from J, with 19 bases between. Primed by a sample-barcoded 5' primer and a J-beta primer mix, a second PCR proceeded for roughly 7 to 12 cycles. MiXCR, applied by TCRdb to the 5' RACE reads, yields one record per CDR3 protein. The sample has about 690,000 distinct CDR3 sequences; roughly 41% are singletons. What was sequenced was blood. The V gene is TRBV5-5, the J gene TRBJ2-5; a possible D gene is TRBD2 (5 bases). The clonotype comes from a man older than 75 in good health. The CDR3 here is CASSLEARLAYGETQYF. The CDR3 coding sequence is TGTGCCAGCAGCTTGGAAGCGCGTCTAGCCTACGGAGAGACCCAGTACTTC.